Listed here are 28 T cell receptor beta chains from one sample, sequenced in a study of chemoradiotherapy in HPV16-positive cancers. Measured with immunoSEQ multiplex PCR; TCRdb has only the in-frame clones, and not every one. The sample yields about 8,900 clones, about 85% seen once. The sequencing here drew on tumor tissue, taken from a patient who underwent chemoradiotherapy. These receptor sequences come from a human donor with HPV-associated anogenital cancer.

The chain uses TRBV2 and TRBJ1-1, with D possibly being TRBD1 (6 bases). Trimming shortened V by 4 bases and J by 4 bases, and 10 bases separated the two germline ends. The germline CDR1 and CDR2 sequences are SNHLY and FYNNEI. The CDR3 is 13 amino acids. The CDR3 is CASSVSGATEAFF. The CDR3 nucleotides read TGTGCCAGCAGTGTATCAGGGGCCACTGAAGCTTTCTTT. The full variable domain, in which reference TRBV2 and TRBJ1-1 provide the parts outside the CDR3, is EPEVTQTPSHQVTQMGQEVILRCVPISNHLYFYWYRQILGQKVEFLVSFYNNEISEKSEIFDDQFSVERPDGSNFTLKIRSTKLEDSAMYFCASSVSGATEAFFGQGTRLTVV.

This chain connects TRBV19 to TRBJ1-2; TRBD1 might be the D (5 bases). V lost 1 base, J lost 2 bases, and 14 bases lay in between. This CDR3 has 16 residues. Germline V CDR1 and CDR2: LNHDA, SQIVND (reference sequence). CDR3 coding DNA: TGTGCCAGTAGTATAGCGGGCGTAGGGGAGAACTATGGCTACACCTTC. The encoded protein is CASSIAGVGENYGYTF.

This clone was seen once. The chain joins TRBV11-2 to TRBJ1-1, with D perhaps matching TRBD1 (5 bases). The ends were cut back, 4 bases at V and 2 bases at J, with 8 bases in the middle. The CDR3 runs to 13 residues. Germline loops: CDR1 SGHAT, CDR2 FQNNGV. CDR3 in DNA: TGTGCCAGCAGCTCTGACAGAAACACTGAAGCTTTCTTT. The encoded protein is CASSSDRNTEAFF. Variable domain in full (rest from reference TRBV11-2 and TRBJ1-1): EAGVAQSPRYKIIEKRQSVAFWCNPISGHATLYWYQQILGQGPKLLIQFQNNGVVDDSQLPKDRFSAERLKGVDSTLKIQPAKLEDSAVYLCASSSDRNTEAFFGQGTRLTVV.

The chain carries TRBV5-6 and TRBJ1-1, with unresolved D. Trimming shortened V by 0 bases and J by 10 bases, and 7 bases separated the two germline ends. Germline V CDR1 and CDR2: SGHDT, YYEEEE. The CDR3 is 11 amino acids. CDR3 in amino acids: CASSLGPTAFF. In DNA, the CDR3 is TGTGCCAGCAGCTTGGGACCCACAGCTTTCTTT. Full variable domain (remainder filled in from reference TRBV5-6 and TRBJ1-1): DAGVTQSPTHLIKTRGQQVTLRCSPKSGHDTVSWYQQALGQGPQFIFQYYEEEERQRGNFPDRFSGHQFPNYSSELNVNALLLGDSALYLCASSLGPTAFFGQGTRLTVV.

The chain recombines TRBV7-9 with TRBJ2-1; D uncertain. Trimming took off 4 bases at V and 12 bases at J, with 13 bases between the two ends. This CDR3 has 12 amino acids. Germline CDR1 is SEHNR and CDR2 is FQNEAQ (reference sequence). The chain's CDR3 is CASSSLGLVQFF. As DNA, the CDR3 is TGTGCCAGCAGCTCCCTCGGCCTCGTGCAGTTCTTC.

The V call is TRBV11-2, the J call TRBJ2-7, with TRBD1 matching 7 bases. Per the germline V gene, CDR1 is SGHAT and CDR2 is FQNNGV. The CDR3 consists of 14 residues. V shed 5 bases, J shed 6 bases, and the junction held 10 bases outside the gene matches. The CDR3: CASSETGPPGEQYF. CDR3 DNA: TGTGCCAGCAGCGAGACAGGGCCTCCGGGCGAGCAGTACTTC. Full variable domain (missing parts from reference TRBV11-2 and TRBJ2-7): EAGVAQSPRYKIIEKRQSVAFWCNPISGHATLYWYQQILGQGPKLLIQFQNNGVVDDSQLPKDRFSAERLKGVDSTLKIQPAKLEDSAVYLCASSETGPPGEQYFGPGTRLTVT.

A word on this clone: A read error may account for a junction end that differs from germline. V usage is TRBV7-7 and J usage is TRBJ2-1, with 9 bases aligning to TRBD1. This CDR3 comprises 13 residues. The V gene's germline CDR1 is SSHAT and CDR2 FNYEAQ (reference sequence). This chain's CDR3 is CASSIDRGDEQFF. In DNA, the CDR3 is TGTGCTAGCAGCATTGACAGGGGGGATGAGCAGTTCTTC. Filled out from reference TRBV7-7 and TRBJ2-1, the complete variable domain reads GAGVSQSPRYKVTKRGQDVTLRCDPISSHATLYWYQQALGQGPEFLTYFNYEAQPDKSGLPSDRFSAERPEGSISTLTIQRTEQRDSAMYRCASSIDRGDEQFFGPGTRLTVL.

The V and J genes are TRBV5-1 and TRBJ1-3, with a possible D match to TRBD1 (5 bases). Trimming cost V 4 bases and J 6 bases, with 14 bases left between them. The length of the CDR3 is 14 residues. Germline lookup yields CDR1 SGHRS and CDR2 YFSETQ. The CDR3 DNA follows: TGCGCCAGCAGCGAGCGGGACCGACTAAACACCATATATTTT. Translating it yields CASSERDRLNTIYF.

The rearrangement uses TRBV5-1 and TRBJ2-3, with no clear D. V was shortened by 1 base and J by 0 bases, with 6 bases between the two germline ends. The germline gives CDR1 SGHRS, CDR2 YFSETQ. CDR3 length: 14 residues. The CDR3 coding sequence is TGCGCCAGCAGCTTGACAGATAGCACAGATACGCAGTATTTT. It codes for CASSLTDSTDTQYF.

The gene calls are TRBV14 and TRBJ2-7; 8 bases agree with TRBD2. V gave up 4 bases and J gave up 6 bases; unmatched junction bases: 5. Germline V gene data show CDR1 as SGHDN and CDR2 as FVKESK. This CDR3 contains 13 residues. The CDR3 protein is CASSPGTRVEQYF. In DNA, the CDR3 is TGTGCCAGCAGCCCAGGGACTAGGGTCGAGCAGTACTTC.

In this sample, this clone turned up once. The J gene is TRBJ2-5, the V gene TRBV15; 7 bases align to TRBD2. From germline, CDR1 is LNHNV and CDR2 YYDKDF (reference sequence). V gave up 5 bases and J gave up 5 bases; unmatched junction bases: 8. CDR3 length: 14 amino acids. The chain's CDR3 is CATSPGLQEETQYF. CDR3 nucleotides: TGTGCCACCAGCCCGGGACTACAGGAGGAGACCCAGTACTTC.

This chain joins TRBV19 and TRBJ2-3; D uncertain. The germline gives CDR1 LNHDA, CDR2 SQIVND (reference sequence). Trimming pared 1 base from V and 4 bases from J, leaving 12 bases between. This CDR3 has 15 residues. The CDR3 is CASSIVESRADTQYF. CDR3 nucleotides: TGTGCCAGTAGTATAGTAGAGTCTAGGGCAGATACGCAGTATTTT.

V gene TRBV2 combines with J gene TRBJ1-2, with a possible D match to TRBD1 (5 bases). The V end lost 6 bases, the J end lost 10 bases, and 12 bases lay between the germline ends. The CDR3 has 11 residues. CDR1 is SNHLY and CDR2 is FYNNEI in the germline V gene. CDR3 nucleotide sequence: TGTGCCAGCAGCCGGGACCCCGTCTACACCTTC. It yields the protein CASSRDPVYTF.

V and J are TRBV9 and TRBJ2-4; 7 nucleotides line up with TRBD2. There are 13 residues in the CDR3. Trimming cost V 3 bases and J 6 bases; bases outside gene matches: 3. Looked up from germline, CDR1 is SGDLS and CDR2 is YYNGEE. DNA for the CDR3: TGTGCCAGCAGCGCCGGGGGGAGAAACATTCAGTACTTC. It yields the protein CASSAGGRNIQYF.

The chain is built from TRBV27 and TRBJ1-5, with D perhaps matching TRBD1 (6 bases). V lost 6 bases, J lost 4 bases, and 16 bases lay in between. The CDR3 runs to 15 residues. CDR1 is MNHEY, CDR2 SMNVEV, per germline (reference sequence). CDR3: CASSSSRGPNQPQHF. The CDR3 nucleotides are TGTGCCAGCAGCTCCTCCAGGGGCCCGAATCAGCCCCAGCATTTT.

V usage is TRBV5-4 and J usage is TRBJ2-2, with D hard to call. V lost 7 bases and J lost 1, with 8 bases in between. Germline values: CDR1 SGHNT, CDR2 YYREEE (reference sequence). The CDR3 consists of 13 residues. The CDR3 nucleotides are TGTGCCAGCTCCACTCTGAACACCGGGGAGCTGTTTTTT. This sequence encodes CASSTLNTGELFF.

The chain combines TRBV9 with TRBJ2-3; D uncertain. The CDR3 sequence is 12 residues long. Between the trimmed V and J ends, which lost 3 bases and 0 bases, there was a span of 2 bases. CDR1 and CDR2 (germline): SGDLS, YYNGEE. In nucleotides, the CDR3 is TGTGCCAGCAGCGCCAGCACAGATACGCAGTATTTT. Translating gives CASSASTDTQYF.

The chain is built from TRBV28 and TRBJ1-5; TRBD1 might be the D (6 bases). The CDR3 contains 15 residues. Germline V gene sequence: CDR1 MDHEN, CDR2 SYDVKM. Trimming removed 3 bases at V and 8 bases at J, with 17 bases between. CDR3 coding DNA: TGTGCCAGCAGTTTCCCTCTAGGGGGGGGAGAGCCCCAGCATTTT. This codes for CASSFPLGGGEPQHF.

The rearrangement links TRBV29-1 to TRBJ2-6; D could derive from TRBD1 or TRBD2 (6 bases each). Germline V gene lookup returns CDR1 SQVTM and CDR2 ANQGSEA. There are 16 residues in the CDR3. Deletions cut 0 bases from V and 2 bases from J, with 11 bases between. CDR3 nucleotide sequence: TGCAGCGTTGAAGAGGGGGGCACGACTGGGGCCAACGTCCTGACTTTC. This sequence encodes CSVEEGGTTGANVLTF.

Only one count was recorded for this clone. The rearrangement uses TRBV15 and TRBJ2-3; D might be TRBD1 (6 bases). The V end lost 3 bases, the J end lost 0 bases, and 10 bases lay between the germline ends. The germline gives CDR1 LNHNV, CDR2 YYDKDF (reference sequence). The CDR3 runs to 15 residues. Here the CDR3 DNA reads TGTGCCACCAGCAGGGACAGCTCTAGCACAGATACGCAGTATTTT. As protein: CATSRDSSSTDTQYF.

The chain joins TRBV5-1 to TRBJ1-1, with D maybe TRBD1 (6 bases). Trimming removed 0 bases from V and 4 bases from J, with 25 bases in between. Germline lookup yields CDR1 SGHRS and CDR2 YFSETQ. There are 19 residues in the CDR3. The CDR3 reads CASSLGTIQGLVGSTEAFF. The DNA for the CDR3 is TGCGCCAGCAGCTTGGGCACTATACAGGGCTTAGTGGGGAGCACTGAAGCTTTCTTT.

The chain joins TRBV19 to TRBJ1-1, with a possible D match to TRBD1 (5 bases). The CDR3 consists of 12 residues. The germline V gene encodes CDR1 LNHDA and CDR2 SQIVND (reference sequence). Trimming left V 6 bases short and J 1 base short, with 6 bases between. This CDR3 is CASRGANTEAFF. The CDR3, as DNA: TGTGCCAGTAGAGGGGCGAACACTGAAGCTTTCTTT.

This chain uses TRBV7-2 with TRBJ2-5; D is undetermined. The V gene lost 1 base and the J gene lost 5 bases, with 8 bases spanning the gap. The CDR3 has 13 amino acids. Germline V gene sequence: CDR1 SGHTA, CDR2 FQGNSA. The CDR3 sequence: CASSLVIMETQYF. As DNA, the CDR3 is TGTGCCAGCAGCTTAGTTATTATGGAGACCCAGTACTTC.

This chain links TRBV5-8 with TRBJ1-4; TRBD1 matches at 7 bases. After removal of 2 bases from V and 2 bases from J, the junction contained 12 bases not matched to a gene. There are 18 residues in the CDR3. Germline CDR1 is SGHTS and CDR2 is YDEGEE. The CDR3 DNA sequence: TGTGCCAGCAGCTTAACACAGGGGACCACGTCGACTAATGAAAAACTGTTTTTT. It yields the protein CASSLTQGTTSTNEKLFF.

The chain recombines TRBV4-1 with TRBJ2-7; D tentatively fits TRBD1 or TRBD2 (5 bases each). The CDR3 sequence is 14 residues long. Trimming removed 10 bases from V and 0 bases from J, with 16 bases in between. From germline, CDR1 is MGHRA and CDR2 YSYEKL. This chain's CDR3 is CATSTGDGSYEQYF. For the CDR3, the DNA is TGCGCCACATCAACCGGGGACGGCTCCTACGAGCAGTACTTC.

In DNA form, the CDR3 reads TGTGCCTGGAAGGTACAGGGGCCCTATGGCTACACCTTC. The encoded protein is CAWKVQGPYGYTF. This chain connects TRBV30 to TRBJ1-2, with 7 bases lining up with TRBD1. V shed 4 bases and J 4 bases; nucleotides not matched to a gene: 6. The length of the CDR3 is 13 residues. Germline CDR1 GTSNPN, CDR2 SVGIG (reference sequence).

The chain joins TRBV5-1 to TRBJ2-2, with TRBD2 matching over 11 bases. The CDR3 is 15 amino acids. Germline V CDR1 and CDR2: SGHRS, YFSETQ. J was trimmed by 1 base and V by 5 bases; bases with no gene match: 1. This chain's CDR3 is CASRTSGRNTGELFF. In DNA form, the CDR3 reads TGCGCCAGCAGAACTAGCGGGAGGAACACCGGGGAGCTGTTTTTT.

The chain couples TRBV29-1 to TRBJ1-1, with D uncertain. V was shortened by 7 bases and J by 4 bases, with 16 bases between the two germline ends. CDR1 SQVTM and CDR2 ANQGSEA come from the germline V gene. This CDR3 region has 13 residues. This CDR3 reads CSATTWSGTEAFF. CDR3 DNA sequence: TGCAGCGCAACTACTTGGAGTGGCACTGAAGCTTTCTTT.